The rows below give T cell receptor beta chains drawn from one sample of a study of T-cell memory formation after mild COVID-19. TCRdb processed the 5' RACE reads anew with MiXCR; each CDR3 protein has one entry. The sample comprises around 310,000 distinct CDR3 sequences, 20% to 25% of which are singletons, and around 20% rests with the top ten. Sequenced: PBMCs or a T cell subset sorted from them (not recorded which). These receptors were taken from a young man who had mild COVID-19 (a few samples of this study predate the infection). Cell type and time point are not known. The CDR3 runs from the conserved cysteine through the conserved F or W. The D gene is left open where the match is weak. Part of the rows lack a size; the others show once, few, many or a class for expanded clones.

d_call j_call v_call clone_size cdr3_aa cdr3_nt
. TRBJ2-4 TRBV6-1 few CASRALLAKNIQYF TGTGCCAGCAGGGCCTTATTAGCCAAAAACATTCAGTACTTC
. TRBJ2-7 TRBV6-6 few CASRSDSEQYF TGTGCCAGCAGATCGGACAGCGAGCAGTACTTC
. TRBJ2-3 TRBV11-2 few CASSLVPGADTQYF TGTGCCAGCAGCTTAGTCCCGGGCGCAGATACGCAGTATTTT
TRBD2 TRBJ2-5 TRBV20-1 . CSATPSGSVETQYF TGCAGTGCTACCCCTAGCGGGAGTGTAGAGACCCAGTACTTC
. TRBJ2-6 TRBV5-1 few CASSLRVSGANVLTF TGCGCCAGCAGCTTACGGGTTTCTGGGGCCAACGTCCTGACTTTC
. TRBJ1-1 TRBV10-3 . CATTARNTEAFF TGTGCCACCACCGCAAGAAACACTGAAGCTTTCTTT
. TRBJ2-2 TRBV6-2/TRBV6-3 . CASSQPTGELFF TGTGCCAGCAGTCAACCCACCGGGGAGCTGTTTTTT
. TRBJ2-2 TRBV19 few CASSIGPGTGELFF TGTGCCAGTAGTATAGGGCCCGGGACCGGGGAGCTGTTTTTT
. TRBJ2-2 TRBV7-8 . CASSLGGATGELFF TGTGCCAGCAGCTTAGGCGGGGCCACCGGGGAGCTGTTTTTT
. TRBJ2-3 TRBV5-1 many CASSLDGVGTDTQYF TGCGCCAGCAGCTTGGATGGGGTAGGGACAGATACGCAGTATTTT
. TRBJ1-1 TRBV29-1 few CSARDPNTEAFF TGCAGCGCCCGGGACCCGAACACTGAAGCTTTCTTT
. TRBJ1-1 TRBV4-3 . CASSQEITGTWAFF TGCGCCAGCAGCCAAGAAATTACGGGGACCTGGGCTTTCTTT
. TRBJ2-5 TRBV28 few CASSTGNMETQYF TGTGCCAGCAGTACAGGGAATATGGAGACCCAGTACTTC